This TCR beta chain was recorded in a study of T cells in tumors after PD-1 blockade (dated by TCRdb to between 2017 and 2020). Regarding the study in general: Patients with prior checkpoint blockade, systemic immunosuppressant use, or recent radiotherapy or other anti-cancer therapy within 4 weeks were excluded. Patients were treated with either pembrolizumab 200 mg every 3 weeks or cemiplimab 350 mg every 2 weeks. Some patients also continued taking vismodegib 150 mg daily during anti-PD-1 treatment. Peripheral blood samples averaged approximately 100,000 TCR templates (range about 24,679-290,000) and about 36,000 unique clonotypes. Paired single-cell RNA and TCR sequencing was done in the study on site-matched tumors from patients with BCC or SCC, both before and after anti-PD-1 therapy. To compare clonotypes in blood versus tumor, bulk TCR sequencing was run on under 11 peripheral blood samples drawn from several patients. RECIST version 1.1 was used to evaluate clinical response. Broader findings and caveats from the paper: Roughly 38% of TCR clonotypes from the tumor were detected in blood, and certain novel exhausted tumor clones were present in blood collected before treatment, which suggests recruitment from the periphery. The source of novel T cell clones was not identified and could include lymphoid organs or rare unexpanded clones within the tumor or its periphery.

Reading the label with the study, this specimen's time point is: after anti-PD-1 therapy. Genomic DNA extracted from tumor biopsies or peripheral blood was used for bulk TCRbeta sequencing, with input ranging from about 616 ng to 6,500 ng. Every patient had histologically proven advanced or metastatic basal or squamous cell carcinoma and was a poor candidate for surgical resection. Of the roughly 10 patients in the basal cell carcinoma cohort, several underwent bulk tumor TCR sequencing. CDR1 and CDR2 are read off the germline V gene as MNHEY and SVGEGT. Taken from cysteine to phenylalanine, the CDR3 has 17 residues. Only CDR3 DNA remains: 51 bases, in frame from the first base. V lost 6 bases and J lost 1 base; the stretch between them is 18 bases long. Deep TCRbeta sequencing was performed with the immunoSEQ platform. On the study's bioinformatics: Only productive rearrangements were exported from the immunoSEQ Analyzer for downstream analysis. T cell phenotypes were assigned to bulk TCRbeta clonotypes by matching the clonotypes to single-cell RNA+TCR-seq clones with the same TCRbeta sequence. Using bulk TCR sequencing data, clone enrichment in tumor was calculated by dividing a clone's tumor frequency by the same clone's PBMC frequency. GLIPH was used to group TCRs into specificity groups, clusters of distinct TCRs likely recognizing common antigens via shared CDR3 motifs. TCRdb stores this immuneACCESS table with in-frame sequences only. Part of the clones is absent; in the studies checked, under half of the shortfall reflects unresolved V genes, and no reason is known for the rest. The V and J calls and clone size were taken over from that table, and D and trimming were inferred from the DNA. For this sample the table gives about 15,000 clones, of which roughly 87% were detected only once. Of the sample, approximately 22% falls within the top ten clones.

In this sample, this clone turned up once. Its cognate antigen has yet to be identified. One base away there is no much larger clone; base qualities are not given. Source: PBMCs, taken after anti-PD-1 treatment. The TCR was taken from a human donor with basal cell carcinoma. Recombination connected TRBV6-2 or TRBV6-3 to TRBJ2-2; the best D guess is TRBD1, with 5 bases matching. CDR3 sequence: CASSPQRTLQNTGELFF. The nucleotide sequence is TGTGCCAGCAGCCCCCAGAGGACACTTCAGAACACCGGGGAGCTGTTTTTT.